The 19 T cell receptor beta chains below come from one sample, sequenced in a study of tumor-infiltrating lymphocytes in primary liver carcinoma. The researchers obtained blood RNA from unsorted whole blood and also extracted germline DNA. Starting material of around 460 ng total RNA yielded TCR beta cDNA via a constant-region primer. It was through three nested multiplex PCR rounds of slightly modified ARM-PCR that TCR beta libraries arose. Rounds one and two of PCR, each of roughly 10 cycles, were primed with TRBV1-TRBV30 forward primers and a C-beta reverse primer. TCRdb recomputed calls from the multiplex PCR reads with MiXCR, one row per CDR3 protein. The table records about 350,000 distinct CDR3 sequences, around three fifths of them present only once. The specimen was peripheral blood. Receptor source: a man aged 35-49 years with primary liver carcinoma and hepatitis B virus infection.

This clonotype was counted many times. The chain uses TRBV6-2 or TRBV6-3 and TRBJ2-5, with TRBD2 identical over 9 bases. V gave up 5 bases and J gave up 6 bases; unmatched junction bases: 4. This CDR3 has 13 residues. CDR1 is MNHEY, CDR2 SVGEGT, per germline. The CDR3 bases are TGTGCCAGCAGTCCAACTAGCGGGCAGACCCAGTACTTC. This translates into CASSPTSGQTQYF.

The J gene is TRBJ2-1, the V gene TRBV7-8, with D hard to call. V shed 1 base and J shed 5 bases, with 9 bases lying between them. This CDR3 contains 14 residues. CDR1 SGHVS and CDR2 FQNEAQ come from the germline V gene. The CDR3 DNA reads TGTGCCAGCAGCTTAGTCTTAGCTAACAATGAGCAGTTCTTC. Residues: CASSLVLANNEQFF.

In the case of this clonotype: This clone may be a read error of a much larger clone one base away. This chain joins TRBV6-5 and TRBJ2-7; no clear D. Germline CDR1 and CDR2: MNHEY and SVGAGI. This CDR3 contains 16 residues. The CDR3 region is CASSITLAGSLYDQYF. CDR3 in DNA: TGTGCCAGCAGTATTACTTTGGCTGGATCCCTCTACGATCAGTACTTC.

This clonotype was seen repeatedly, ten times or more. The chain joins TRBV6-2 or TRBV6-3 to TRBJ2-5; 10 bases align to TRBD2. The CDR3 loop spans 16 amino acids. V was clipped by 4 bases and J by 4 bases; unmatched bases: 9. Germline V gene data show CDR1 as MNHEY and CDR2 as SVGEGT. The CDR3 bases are TGTGCCAGCAGTTCCGGGACTAGCGCACGGGGAGAGACCCAGTACTTC. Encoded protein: CASSSGTSARGETQYF.

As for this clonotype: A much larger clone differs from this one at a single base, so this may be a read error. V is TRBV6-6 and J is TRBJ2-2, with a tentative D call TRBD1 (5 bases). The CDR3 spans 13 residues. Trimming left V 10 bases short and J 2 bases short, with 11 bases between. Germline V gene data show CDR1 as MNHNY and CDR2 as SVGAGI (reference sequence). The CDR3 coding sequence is TGTGCCAACAGGACGGGTAACACCGGGGAGCTGTTTTTT. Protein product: CANRTGNTGELFF.

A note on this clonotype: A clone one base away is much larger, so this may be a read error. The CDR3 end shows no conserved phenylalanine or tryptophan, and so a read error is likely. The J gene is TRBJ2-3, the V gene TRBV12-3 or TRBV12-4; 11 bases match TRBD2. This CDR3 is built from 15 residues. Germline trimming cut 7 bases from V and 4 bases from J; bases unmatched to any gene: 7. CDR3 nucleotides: TGTGCCAGCACCACAACTAGCGGGAGTGCAGATACGCAGTATTCT. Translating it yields CASTTTSGSADTQYS.

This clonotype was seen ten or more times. The chain's CDR3 is CASSLDRGRAYEQYF. CDR3 in DNA: TGTGCCAGCAGCTTAGACAGAGGGCGAGCGTACGAGCAGTACTTC. The V gene is TRBV11-1, the J gene TRBJ2-7; TRBD2 is a possible D gene (5 bases). V lost 1 base to trimming and J lost 4 bases, with 14 bases between them. The length of the CDR3 is 15 residues. Germline CDR1 SGHAT, CDR2 FQDESV (reference sequence).

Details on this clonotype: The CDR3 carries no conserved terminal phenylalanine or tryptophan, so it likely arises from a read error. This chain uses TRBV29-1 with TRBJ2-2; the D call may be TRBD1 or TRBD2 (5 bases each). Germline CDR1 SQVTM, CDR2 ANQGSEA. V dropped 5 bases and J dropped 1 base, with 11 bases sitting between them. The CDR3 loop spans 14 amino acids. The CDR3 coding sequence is TGCAGCGTTTACAGGAGGCTGAACACCGGGGAGCTGTTTGTT. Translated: CSVYRRLNTGELFV.

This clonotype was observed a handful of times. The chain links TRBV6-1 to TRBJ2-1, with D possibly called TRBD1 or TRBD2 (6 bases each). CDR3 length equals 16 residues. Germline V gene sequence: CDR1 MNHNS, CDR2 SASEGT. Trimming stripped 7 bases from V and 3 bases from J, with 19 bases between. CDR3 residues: CASTVPLGGNYNEQFF. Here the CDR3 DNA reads TGTGCCAGCACCGTACCTTTGGGGGGCAACTACAATGAGCAGTTCTTC.

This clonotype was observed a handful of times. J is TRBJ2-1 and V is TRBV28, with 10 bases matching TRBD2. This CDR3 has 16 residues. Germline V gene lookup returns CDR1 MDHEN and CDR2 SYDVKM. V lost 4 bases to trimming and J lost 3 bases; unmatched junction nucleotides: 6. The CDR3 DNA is TGTGCCAGCAGTTCCGCTAGCGGGGGAAGCTACAATGAGCAGTTCTTC. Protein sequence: CASSSASGGSYNEQFF.

CDR3 in amino acids: CSELAGGPGETQYF. The CDR3 DNA sequence: TGCAGTGAACTAGCGGGAGGGCCTGGGGAGACCCAGTACTTC. V usage is TRBV20-1 and J usage is TRBJ2-5, with 13 bases that match TRBD2. CDR3 length equals 14 residues. The V segment lost 7 bases and the J segment 5 bases; nucleotides outside the gene matches: 7. Germline CDR1 DFQATT, CDR2 SNEGSKA (reference sequence).

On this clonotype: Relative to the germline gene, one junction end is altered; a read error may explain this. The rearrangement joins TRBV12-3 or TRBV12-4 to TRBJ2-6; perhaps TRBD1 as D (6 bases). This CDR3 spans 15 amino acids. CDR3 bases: TGTGCCAGCAGTTTCGACAACTCTGGGGGCAACGCCCTGACTTTC. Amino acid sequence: CASSFDNSGGNALTF.

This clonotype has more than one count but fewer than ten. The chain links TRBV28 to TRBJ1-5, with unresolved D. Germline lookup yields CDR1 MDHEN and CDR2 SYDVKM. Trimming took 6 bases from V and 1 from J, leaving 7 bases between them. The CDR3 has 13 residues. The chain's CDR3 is CASRLDSNQPQHF. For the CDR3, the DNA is TGTGCCAGCAGACTAGACAGCAATCAGCCCCAGCATTTT.

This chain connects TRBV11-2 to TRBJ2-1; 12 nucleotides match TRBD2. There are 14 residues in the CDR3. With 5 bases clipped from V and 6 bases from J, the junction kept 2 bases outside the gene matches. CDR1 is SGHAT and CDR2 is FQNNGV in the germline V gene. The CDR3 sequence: CASSPTSGSNEQFF. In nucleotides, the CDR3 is TGTGCCAGCAGCCCGACTAGCGGGAGCAATGAGCAGTTCTTC.

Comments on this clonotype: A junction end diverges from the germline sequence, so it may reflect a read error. The DNA for the CDR3 is TGCGCCAGCAGCCATGACAGGAGGAACACTGAAGCTATCTTT. Protein sequence: CASSHDRRNTEAIF. The chain employs TRBV4-1 and TRBJ1-1; a possible D gene is TRBD1 (6 bases). Per the germline V gene, CDR1 is MGHRA and CDR2 is YSYEKL. The CDR3 sequence is 14 residues long.

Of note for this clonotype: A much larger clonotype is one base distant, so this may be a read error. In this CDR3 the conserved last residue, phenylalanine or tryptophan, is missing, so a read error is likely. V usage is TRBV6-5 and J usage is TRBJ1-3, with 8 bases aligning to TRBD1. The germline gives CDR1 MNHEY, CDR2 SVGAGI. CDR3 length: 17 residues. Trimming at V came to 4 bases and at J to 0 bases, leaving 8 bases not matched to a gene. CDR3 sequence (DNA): TGTGCCAGCAGTTGGCGGGGCAGGGGGCTCTCTGGAAACACCATATATTAT. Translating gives CASSWRGRGLSGNTIYY.

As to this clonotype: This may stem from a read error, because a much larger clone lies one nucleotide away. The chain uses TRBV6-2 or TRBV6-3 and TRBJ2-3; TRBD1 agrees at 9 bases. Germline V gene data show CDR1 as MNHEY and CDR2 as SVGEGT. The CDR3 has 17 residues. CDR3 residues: CASSYSRQGVVTYTQYF. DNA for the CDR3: TGTGCCAGCAGTTACTCGAGACAGGGGGTCGTCACATATACGCAGTATTTT.

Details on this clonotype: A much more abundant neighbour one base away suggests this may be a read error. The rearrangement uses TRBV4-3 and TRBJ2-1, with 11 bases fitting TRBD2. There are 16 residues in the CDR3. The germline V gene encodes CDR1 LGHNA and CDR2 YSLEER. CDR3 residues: CACSQSRLAGRNEQFF. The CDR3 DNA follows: TGCGCCTGCAGCCAAAGTAGACTAGCGGGACGCAATGAGCAGTTCTTC.

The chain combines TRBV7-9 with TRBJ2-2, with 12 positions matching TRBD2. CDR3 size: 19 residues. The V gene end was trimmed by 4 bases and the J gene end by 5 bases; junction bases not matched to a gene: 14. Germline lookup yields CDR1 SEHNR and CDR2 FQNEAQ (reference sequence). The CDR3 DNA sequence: TGTGCCAGCAGCTCACTTCAGACTAGCGGGAGTGTAAGGACCGGGGAGCTGTTTTTT. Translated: CASSSLQTSGSVRTGELFF.